This T cell receptor beta chain was documented in a study of shared clonotypes between healthy human individuals (dated by TCRdb to 2018 to 2021). For context, the study as a whole: The cohort comprised a couple of women and a few men aged 18 to 49 years. For each donor, CD4 naive and CD4 memory were each given three plates, CD8 naive was given two plates, and CD8 memory was given one plate. To estimate repertoire size and how much clonotypes are shared between individuals, the study performed deep sequencing of blood TCR repertoires from roughly five healthy adults. Libraries were prepared and TCR repertoires were sequenced by different laboratories using diverse techniques, in order to increase sequencing depth and limit assay-specific biases. Between about 0.85 and 9.5 billion PBMCs per donor were obtained by leukapheresis. Study-wide findings and limitations: Based on pairwise subsampling, the degree of clonotype sharing among donors was expected to be affected by sequencing depth. Naive subsets generally had larger estimated clonotype richness than memory subsets did. Because the study included only a small number of donors, the genetic and exposure-history diversity represented was limited. Sampling was restricted to blood, and TCR repertoires in tissue are likely to differ from TCR repertoires in blood. Higher generation probabilities were observed for clonotypes shared by all four sorted-subset donors than for non-shared clonotypes. Across a handful of donors, approximately 5% of naive CD4, around 3.5% of naive CD8, under 2.5% of memory CD4, and 0.4% of memory CD8 clonotypes were shared. Even with the large sequencing depth, rarefaction of the sorted-subset datasets indicated that sequencing was incomplete.

CD8 naive samples were CD45RO-negative cells positively selected for CCR7, giving a CD45RA+CCR7+ population that excluded TemRA cells. The donors were healthy, HIV-negative adults who had no recently reported acute infections or vaccinations. Only Caucasian adults living in Nashville, Tennessee, USA were represented among the donors. Blood was obtained by leukapheresis, after which PBMCs were separated by Ficoll-Histopaque density gradient centrifugation and cryopreserved in liquid nitrogen vapor phase. Purity and quantity of every magnetically sorted T cell population were checked by analytical flow cytometry. From each sorted fraction, genomic DNA was isolated and quantified by UV absorbance on a Nanodrop 2000c. TCR CDR3 regions were amplified from genomic DNA by multiplex PCR using the deep immunoSEQ assay. Extracted genomic DNA from each cell subset was distributed evenly across all wells of several immunoSEQ 96-well plates, and each plate was treated as a replicate. For sorted subsets, approximately 190 ng genomic DNA, equal to some 30,000 T cell genomes, was loaded into each replicate PCR. Purified libraries were quantified with a Qubit 3.0 fluorometer, sized on a Bioanalyzer 2100, and re-quantified with the KAPA Library Quantification kit. Each immunoSEQ 96-well plate was sequenced on its own single-read 150-cycle Illumina NextSeq 550 flow cell. Per the authors' processing: Because only junctional sequences without quality scores were contained in the immunoSEQ output, filtering matching that applied to full-length reads could not be performed. Sequences were annotated with PyIR, a Python wrapper for IgBLAST v1.9, using IMGT germline references to assign V/J genes and CDR3. Reads were removed for weak V/J assignments (E-value above 1e-6), missing CDR3, stop codons, out-of-frame junctions, or ambiguous translated residues. V3J clonotypes were defined as sequences sharing the same inferred V gene, J gene, and CDR3 amino acid sequence. Percentage overlap between repertoires was computed as shared unique clonotypes divided by the size of the smaller repertoire. Repertoire richness was assessed with RTK rarefaction, the Chao1 estimator, and Recon v2.1 estimates of unobserved clonotypes. Generation probabilities for all TCRbeta clonotypes obtained by the gDNA method from several donors were computed using OLGA. TCRdb holds this immuneACCESS table with in-frame rearrangements only. Some clones are missing; in checked studies, unresolved V genes explain under half, and the rest has no known cause. D and trimming come from the DNA, and the V and J calls and clone size come from that table. Recorded for this sample are around 2,000,000 clones; 93% of them occurred a single time. Clones ranked in the top ten supply under 2% of the sample.

V is pared back by 2 bases and J by 5 bases, with 3 bases lying between the germline termini. In the germline V gene (reference sequence), CDR1 corresponds to SEHNR and CDR2 to FQNEAQ. From its cysteine to its phenylalanine, the CDR3 spans 11 amino acids. Just CDR3 DNA is preserved here, 33 bases in frame from base 1. Comments on this clone: Its antigen is currently not known. The sample holds no much larger clone one base away, and base qualities are not on file.

The rearranged segments are TRBV7-9 and TRBJ2-5, with the D gene uncertain. Material: naive CD8+ T cells from PBMCs. The sample's cell subset or site label, in plain terms: CD45RA+CCR7+. The source is a man younger than 35 in good health. Some clones in this sample may be carry-over from other donors' samples. CDR3 reads: CASSLWETQYF. The DNA sequence is TGTGCCAGCAGCTTATGGGAGACCCAGTACTTC.